The table lists the clone carrying this T cell receptor (beta chain) with a count of one. What it binds is not known. The data are from a study of lymphopenia after photon versus proton radiotherapy. Study outcomes and limitations: Larger post-nadir TCR diversity loss correlated inversely with survival in deceased patients. Under photons, naive T cells and diversity fell while effector/memory populations rose. Survival link was tested only in deceased patients; proton benefit remains a possibility.

The repertoire was sequenced with immunoSEQ multiplex PCR; TCRdb's copy has only in-frame clones and lacks some. Seen here are over 15,000 clones, about 88% observed once, and the top ten hold more than 8.5%. Specimen: peripheral blood, collected from a patient treated with proton-based radiotherapy. This sequence was found in a man between 65 and 79 years old with pancreatic cancer.

Here the CDR3 DNA reads TGTGCCAGCAGCTTGTCGTCAGGGGCGGGGTACGAGCAGTACTTC. It codes for CASSLSSGAGYEQYF. The chain links TRBV5-4 to TRBJ2-7; D is perhaps TRBD1 or TRBD2 (6 bases each). Germline V lookup: CDR1 SGHNT, CDR2 YYREEE (reference sequence). CDR3 length: 15 residues. Trimming stripped 1 base from V and 4 bases from J, with 15 bases between.